Detailed here is one T cell receptor beta chain. The antigen is undetermined. This CDR3 has 16 residues. Trimming cost V 10 bases and J 2 bases, with 21 bases left between them. Per the germline V gene, CDR1 is SGHVS and CDR2 is FQNEAQ. The data are from a study of Ad26.COV2.S vaccination and SARS-CoV-2 variants. Study results and caveats: The TCR breadth and depth analyses may have produced an underestimate of total T cell responses.

Produced via immunoSEQ multiplex PCR; TCRdb's table is partial and in-frame only. The sample records around 500,000 clones, roughly 87% being singletons. Treatment: some 20 received Ad26.COV2.S at low or high dose, single or two shots; 5 received placebo; per-sample allocation not given. The study sampled participants on day 63 after the first vaccine or placebo injection. Expression of Wuhan-strain SARS-CoV-2 spike came from the Ad26 vector that formed the vaccine. Specimen: peripheral blood, collected in a trial of Ad26.COV2.S vaccine versus placebo. V is TRBV7-8 and J is TRBJ2-1, with D possibly being TRBD1 (5 bases). The source of this sequence is a person between 18 and 65 years old who received the Ad26.COV2.S COVID-19 vaccine or a placebo. CDR3 DNA: TGTGCCATCTCGCCAAGCAGGGATCCCGCCTACAATGAGCAGTTCTTC. This codes for CAISPSRDPAYNEQFF.